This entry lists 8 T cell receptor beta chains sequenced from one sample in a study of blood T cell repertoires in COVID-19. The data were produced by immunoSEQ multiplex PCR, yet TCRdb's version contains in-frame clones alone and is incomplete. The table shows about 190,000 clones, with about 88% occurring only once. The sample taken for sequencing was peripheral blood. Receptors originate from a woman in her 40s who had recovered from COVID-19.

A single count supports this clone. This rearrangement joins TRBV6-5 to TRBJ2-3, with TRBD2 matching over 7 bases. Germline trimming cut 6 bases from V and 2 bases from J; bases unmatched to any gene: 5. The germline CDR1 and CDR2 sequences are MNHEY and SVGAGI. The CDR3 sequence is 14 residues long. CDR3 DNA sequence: TGTGCCAGCAGCCGCGGGACTACCACAGATACGCAGTATTTT. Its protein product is CASSRGTTTDTQYF.

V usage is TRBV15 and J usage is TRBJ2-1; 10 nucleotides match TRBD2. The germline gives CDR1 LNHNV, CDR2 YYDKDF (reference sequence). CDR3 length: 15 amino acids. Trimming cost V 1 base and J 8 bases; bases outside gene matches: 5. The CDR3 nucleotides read TGTGCCACCAGCAGAGTAGCGGGAGGTTTGGATGAGCAGTTCTTC. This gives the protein CATSRVAGGLDEQFF.

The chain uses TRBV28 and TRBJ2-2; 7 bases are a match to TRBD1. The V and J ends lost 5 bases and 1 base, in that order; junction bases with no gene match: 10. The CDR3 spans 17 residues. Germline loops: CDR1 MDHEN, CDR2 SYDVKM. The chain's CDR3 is CASSPPLAGGNTGELFF. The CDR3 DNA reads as TGTGCCAGCAGTCCGCCGTTGGCAGGGGGGAACACCGGGGAGCTGTTTTTT. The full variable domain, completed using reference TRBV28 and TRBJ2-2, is DVKVTQSSRYLVKRTGEKVFLECVQDMDHENMFWYRQDPGLGLRLIYFSYDVKMKEKGDIPEGYSVSREKKERFSLILESASTNQTSMYLCASSPPLAGGNTGELFFGEGSRLTVL.

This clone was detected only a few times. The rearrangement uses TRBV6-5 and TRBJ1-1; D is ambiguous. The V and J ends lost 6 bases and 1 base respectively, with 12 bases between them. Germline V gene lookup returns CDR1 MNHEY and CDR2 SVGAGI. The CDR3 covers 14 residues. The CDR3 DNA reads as TGTGCCAGCAGAAACAGACATACGAACACTGAAGCTTTCTTT. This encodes CASRNRHTNTEAFF.

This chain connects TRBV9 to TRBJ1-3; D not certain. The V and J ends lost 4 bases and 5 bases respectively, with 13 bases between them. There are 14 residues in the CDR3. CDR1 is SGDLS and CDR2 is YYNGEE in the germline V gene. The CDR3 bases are TGTGCCAGCAGCCCCTCGGGGTCGAGAAACACCATATATTTT. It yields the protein CASSPSGSRNTIYF.

The CDR3 nucleotides read TGTGCCAGCAGTAGTAGTCTGAGGGAATTTGGCTACACCTTC. Its protein product is CASSSSLREFGYTF. The chain uses TRBV28 and TRBJ1-2; no clear D gene. This CDR3 contains 14 residues. V gave up 5 bases and J gave up 7 bases, with 17 bases separating them. Per germline, CDR1 MDHEN and CDR2 SYDVKM.

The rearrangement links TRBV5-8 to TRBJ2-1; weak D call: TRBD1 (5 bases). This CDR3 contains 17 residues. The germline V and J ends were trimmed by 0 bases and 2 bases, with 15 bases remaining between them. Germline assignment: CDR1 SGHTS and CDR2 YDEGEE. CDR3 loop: CASSLAIRVRAYNEQFF. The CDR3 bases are TGTGCCAGCAGCTTGGCTATCAGGGTAAGGGCCTACAATGAGCAGTTCTTC.

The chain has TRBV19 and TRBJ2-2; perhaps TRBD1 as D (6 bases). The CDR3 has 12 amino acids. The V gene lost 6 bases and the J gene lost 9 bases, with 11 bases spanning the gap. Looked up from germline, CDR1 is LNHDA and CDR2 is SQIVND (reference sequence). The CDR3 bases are TGTGCCAGTAGCGGACAGTCCTGGGAGCTGTTTTTT. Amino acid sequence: CASSGQSWELFF.